This entry lists 18 T cell receptor beta chains sequenced from one sample in a study of radiotherapy plus CTLA-4 blockade in lung cancer. The data were produced by immunoSEQ multiplex PCR, yet TCRdb's version contains in-frame clones alone and is incomplete. Found here are 120,000 or so clones, about four fifths of them singletons; the top ten hold 5% to 5.5%. Sample: peripheral blood, taken from a patient treated with radiotherapy plus ipilimumab. These receptors were obtained from a human donor with non-small cell lung cancer who had a partial response to radiotherapy plus ipilimumab.

The J gene is TRBJ2-5, the V gene TRBV28; 9 bases are a match to TRBD1. J was trimmed by 7 bases and V by 6 bases; bases with no gene match: 12. Germline V gene lookup returns CDR1 MDHEN and CDR2 SYDVKM. The CDR3 consists of 15 residues. The CDR3 reads CASSYGTGRGGTQYF. The CDR3 nucleotides are TGTGCCAGCAGCTATGGGACAGGGCGAGGGGGGACCCAGTACTTC.

This clone was seen at least ten times. The rearrangement joins TRBV28 to TRBJ1-2; D unclear. Trimming cost V 5 bases and J 4 bases, with 11 bases left between them. The CDR3 runs to 13 residues. CDR1 and CDR2 (germline): MDHEN, SYDVKM. The CDR3 bases are TGTGCCAGCAGTCCCGGAGGCCTCTATGGCTACACCTTC. Translated: CASSPGGLYGYTF.

The chain couples TRBV6-5 to TRBJ2-7; D possibly corresponds to TRBD2 (6 bases). With 0 bases removed from V and 2 bases from J, the gap between germline ends came to 8 bases. Germline values: CDR1 MNHEY, CDR2 SVGAGI. This CDR3 contains 14 residues. The CDR3 reads CASSYSRTTYEQYF. The DNA of the CDR3 is TGTGCCAGCAGTTACTCCCGGACTACCTACGAGCAGTACTTC.

The rearrangement joins TRBV9 to TRBJ1-2, with D maybe TRBD1 (5 bases). Trimming left V 1 base short and J 0 bases short, with 10 bases between. This CDR3 is 15 amino acids long. Germline CDR1 reads SGDLS; CDR2 reads YYNGEE. CDR3 region: CASSVKGQANYGYTF. As DNA, the CDR3 is TGTGCCAGCAGCGTAAAGGGGCAGGCTAACTATGGCTACACCTTC.

The rearrangement links TRBV5-1 to TRBJ1-6, with D perhaps matching TRBD1 (6 bases). CDR1 and CDR2 from the germline V gene are SGHRS and YFSETQ. Trimming took off 0 bases at V and 7 bases at J, with 14 bases between the two ends. The CDR3 is made up of 16 amino acids. In nucleotides, the CDR3 is TGCGCCAGCAGCTTGGGGGAAGGGGGTGGGAATTCACCCCTCCACTTT. Protein product: CASSLGEGGGNSPLHF.

The CDR3 is CASSQQSNTGELFF. CDR3 nucleotide sequence: TGTGCCAGCTCACAACAGAGCAACACCGGGGAGCTGTTTTTT. J is TRBJ2-2 and V is TRBV18; D is unclear. This CDR3 comprises 14 residues. V lost 4 bases and J 2 bases, leaving 8 bases between the germline ends. Germline CDR1 and CDR2: KGHSH and LQKENI. Full variable domain (remainder filled in from reference TRBV18 and TRBJ2-2): NAGVMQNPRHLVRRRGQEARLRCSPMKGHSHVYWYRQLPEEGLKFMVYLQKENIIDESGMPKERFSAEFPKEGPSILRIQQVVRGDSAAYFCASSQQSNTGELFFGEGSRLTVL.

The rearrangement links TRBV28 to TRBJ1-2; no clear D gene. CDR1 and CDR2 (germline): MDHEN, SYDVKM. V dropped 3 bases and J dropped 0 bases, with 8 bases sitting between them. The CDR3 contains 14 residues. This chain's CDR3 is CASSLGGTNYGYTF. The DNA of the CDR3 is TGTGCCAGCAGTTTGGGAGGGACTAACTATGGCTACACCTTC.

As for this clone: One end of the junction varies from germline; a read error may be responsible. This chain links TRBV6-1 with TRBJ1-1; TRBD1 aligns across 8 bases. CDR1 MNHNS and CDR2 SASEGT come from the germline V gene. The CDR3 is 17 amino acids. CDR3 sequence reads: CASREAGTGRGNTEAFF. The CDR3, as DNA: TGTGCCAGCAGAGAAGCCGGGACAGGTAGGGGGAACACTGAAGCTTTCTTT.

This clone was detected once. The V and J genes are TRBV5-1 and TRBJ2-5, with TRBD2 identical over 8 bases. The germline V gene encodes CDR1 SGHRS and CDR2 YFSETQ. The trim removed 0 bases at V and 4 bases at J, leaving 5 bases unmatched. The CDR3 length is 15 residues. CDR3 sequence reads: CASSLASGGGETQYF. The CDR3 DNA follows: TGCGCCAGCAGCTTGGCCTCCGGGGGGGGAGAGACCCAGTACTTC. Based on the CDR3 plus reference TRBV5-1 and TRBJ2-5, the full variable domain is KAGVTQTPRYLIKTRGQQVTLSCSPISGHRSVSWYQQTPGQGLQFLFEYFSETQRNKGNFPGRFSGRQFSNSRSEMNVSTLELGDSALYLCASSLASGGGETQYFGPGTRLLVL.

The gene calls are TRBV9 and TRBJ1-1; TRBD1 agrees at 7 bases. J lost 4 bases, V lost 0 bases, and 6 bases had no gene match. The CDR3 runs to 15 residues. Germline V gives CDR1 SGDLS, CDR2 YYNGEE. Written as DNA, the CDR3 is TGTGCCAGCAGCGTAGGACAGGGATCGACCACTGAAGCTTTCTTT. Its translation is CASSVGQGSTTEAFF.

The chain carries TRBV7-9 and TRBJ2-5; D is possibly TRBD2 (6 bases). Per the germline V gene, CDR1 is SEHNR and CDR2 is FQNEAQ (reference sequence). There are 13 residues in the CDR3. The germline V and J ends were trimmed by 2 bases and 4 bases, with 8 bases remaining between them. The CDR3 protein is CASSLLGGETQYF. The CDR3 region has the DNA TGTGCCAGCAGCTTATTGGGGGGAGAGACCCAGTACTTC. The full variable domain, its missing parts supplied by reference TRBV7-9 and TRBJ2-5, is DTGVSQNPRHKITKRGQNVTFRCDPISEHNRLYWYRQTLGQGPEFLTYFQNEAQLEKSRLLSDRFSAERPKGSFSTLEIQRTEQGDSAMYLCASSLLGGETQYFGPGTRLLVL.

The chain combines TRBV9 with TRBJ2-1; D possibly corresponds to TRBD2 (6 bases). Trimming took off 3 bases at V and 1 base at J, with 14 bases between the two ends. The CDR3 has 16 amino acids. The germline gives CDR1 SGDLS, CDR2 YYNGEE. The DNA of the CDR3 is TGTGCCAGCAGCGGACGGCTGGGAGGATCCTACAATGAGCAGTTCTTC. It specifies CASSGRLGGSYNEQFF.

On this clone itself: This CDR3 is also generated by other DNA sequences in the sample. The chain combines TRBV6-1 with TRBJ1-5; 11 bases are a match to TRBD1. J gave up 10 bases and V 6 bases, and 11 bases lay outside the gene matches. Germline V gene sequence: CDR1 MNHNS, CDR2 SASEGT. CDR3 length: 15 amino acids. The DNA for the CDR3 is TGTGCCAGCAGCACGGGACAGGGGGTAACCCAACCCCAGCATTTT. This gives the protein CASSTGQGVTQPQHF.

The chain combines TRBV4-2 with TRBJ1-6; 9 bases align to TRBD1. Per germline, CDR1 LGHNA and CDR2 YNFKEQ. J was trimmed by 10 bases and V by 3 bases; bases with no gene match: 10. This CDR3 contains 16 residues. CDR3 bases: TGTGCCAGCAGCCACGATAGGGACAGGGCCTCATCACCCCTCCACTTT. It codes for CASSHDRDRASSPLHF.

The chain uses TRBV11-2 and TRBJ1-1; no reliable D call. The V end lost 3 bases, the J end lost 2 bases, and 7 bases lay between the germline ends. The CDR3 totals 13 residues. CDR1 and CDR2 from the germline V gene are SGHAT and FQNNGV. The CDR3 nucleotides are TGTGCCAGCAGCTTCCAACTTAACACTGAAGCTTTCTTT. It yields the protein CASSFQLNTEAFF.

In its sample, this clone was seen a few times. The V call is TRBV4-1, the J call TRBJ2-3, with a weak D call TRBD1 (6 bases). V shed 1 base and J shed 5 bases, with 10 bases lying between them. The CDR3 has 14 residues. Germline CDR1 MGHRA, CDR2 YSYEKL. The CDR3 DNA follows: TGCGCCAGCAGCCAAGTAATAGGGGGAGATACGCAGTATTTT. Amino acids: CASSQVIGGDTQYF.

The chain couples TRBV7-2 to TRBJ1-3; 8 nucleotides align to TRBD1. The CDR3 is made up of 15 amino acids. V dropped 5 bases and J dropped 4; count of bases not matched to a gene: 7. Germline V lookup: CDR1 SGHTA, CDR2 FQGNSA. CDR3: CASSPQGARGNTIYF. CDR3 in DNA: TGTGCCAGCAGCCCGCAGGGGGCGAGAGGAAACACCATATATTTT.

The count of this clone is one. The chain uses TRBV13 and TRBJ1-1; tentative D call: TRBD1 (5 bases). The CDR3 is 15 amino acids. Looked up from germline, CDR1 is PRHDT and CDR2 is FYEKMQ (reference sequence). The ends were cut back, 5 bases at V and 1 base at J, with 14 bases in the middle. DNA for the CDR3: TGTGCCAGCAGCCTGCCGGAAGGACAGAACACTGAAGCTTTCTTT. The encoded protein is CASSLPEGQNTEAFF.